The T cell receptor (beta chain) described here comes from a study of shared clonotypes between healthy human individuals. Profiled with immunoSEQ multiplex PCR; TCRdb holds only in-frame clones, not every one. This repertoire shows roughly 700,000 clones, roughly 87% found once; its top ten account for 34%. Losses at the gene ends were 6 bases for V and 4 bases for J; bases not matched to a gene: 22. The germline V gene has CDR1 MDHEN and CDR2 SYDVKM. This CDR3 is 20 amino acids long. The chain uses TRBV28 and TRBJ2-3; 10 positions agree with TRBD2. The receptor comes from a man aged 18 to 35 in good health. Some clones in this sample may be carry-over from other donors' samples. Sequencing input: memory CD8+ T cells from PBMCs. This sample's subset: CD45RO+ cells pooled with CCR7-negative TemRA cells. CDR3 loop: CASSWERGRSSGSDADTQYF. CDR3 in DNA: TGTGCCAGCAGCTGGGAGCGGGGGCGGTCTAGCGGGAGTGATGCAGATACGCAGTATTTT.